Described below is a single TCR beta chain sequence and its context. Its cognate antigen is unknown. V was clipped by 5 bases and J by 2 bases; unmatched bases: 13. Germline values: CDR1 SGHAT, CDR2 FQNNGV. The CDR3 length is 18 residues. The data were obtained in a study of cytomegalovirus exposure and HLA in healthy donors. Broader study findings: Solely CMV serostatus was available to characterize immune exposure.

PCR employed 60 Vbeta and 13 Jbeta primers. Produced via immunoSEQ multiplex PCR; TCRdb's table is partial and in-frame only. Of about 98,000 clones detected, around four fifths appear once; the ten largest clones hold approximately 4%. The gene calls are TRBV11-2 and TRBJ2-3; 10 bases are a match to TRBD2. Sample: PBMCs. This receptor was taken from a female donor in good health and CMV-seropositive. The CDR3 here is CASSLTSNLAGDTDTQYF. The CDR3 region has the DNA TGTGCCAGCAGCCTGACCAGCAATCTAGCGGGGGACACAGATACGCAGTATTTT.